This TCR beta chain was retrieved from a study of cytomegalovirus exposure and HLA in healthy donors. Study-wide points: Rarity characterized most TCR sequences, yet some public TCRs appeared in many donors. Later, an analysis showed that TCR beta chains associated with HLA were more clonally expanded than others that were equally common. Some TCR beta chains (roughly 150 of them) were listed as cytomegalovirus-associated.

All donors participated as healthy donors of bone marrow. V lost 5 bases, J lost 4 bases, and 7 bases stayed unmatched. Germline V lookup: CDR1 MNHEY, CDR2 SMNVEV (reference sequence). This CDR3 spans 14 amino acids. In its sample, this clone was seen a few times. Its antigen is unknown. PCR involved 60 Vbeta and 13 Jbeta primers. Assay used: immunoSEQ multiplex PCR; TCRdb lists only in-frame clones, some missing. The data contain some 100,000 clones, over 65% of them singletons. Sequencing was performed on PBMCs. J is TRBJ1-1 and V is TRBV27; 7 positions match TRBD1. This TCR was recovered from a female donor in good health and CMV-seronegative. The CDR3 reads CASSPTGDVTEAFF. Written as DNA, the CDR3 is TGTGCCAGCAGTCCAACAGGGGATGTCACTGAAGCTTTCTTT.